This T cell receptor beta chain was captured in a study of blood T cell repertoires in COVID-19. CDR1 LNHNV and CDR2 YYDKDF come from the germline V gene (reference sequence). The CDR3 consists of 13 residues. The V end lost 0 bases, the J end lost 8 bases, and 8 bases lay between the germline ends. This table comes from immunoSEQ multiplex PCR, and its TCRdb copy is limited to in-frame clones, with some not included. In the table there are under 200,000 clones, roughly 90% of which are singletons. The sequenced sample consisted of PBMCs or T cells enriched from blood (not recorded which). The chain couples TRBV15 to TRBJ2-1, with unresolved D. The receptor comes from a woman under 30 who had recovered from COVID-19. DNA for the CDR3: TGTGCCACCAGCAGAGAACAAGTCGATGAGCAGTTCTTC. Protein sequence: CATSREQVDEQFF.